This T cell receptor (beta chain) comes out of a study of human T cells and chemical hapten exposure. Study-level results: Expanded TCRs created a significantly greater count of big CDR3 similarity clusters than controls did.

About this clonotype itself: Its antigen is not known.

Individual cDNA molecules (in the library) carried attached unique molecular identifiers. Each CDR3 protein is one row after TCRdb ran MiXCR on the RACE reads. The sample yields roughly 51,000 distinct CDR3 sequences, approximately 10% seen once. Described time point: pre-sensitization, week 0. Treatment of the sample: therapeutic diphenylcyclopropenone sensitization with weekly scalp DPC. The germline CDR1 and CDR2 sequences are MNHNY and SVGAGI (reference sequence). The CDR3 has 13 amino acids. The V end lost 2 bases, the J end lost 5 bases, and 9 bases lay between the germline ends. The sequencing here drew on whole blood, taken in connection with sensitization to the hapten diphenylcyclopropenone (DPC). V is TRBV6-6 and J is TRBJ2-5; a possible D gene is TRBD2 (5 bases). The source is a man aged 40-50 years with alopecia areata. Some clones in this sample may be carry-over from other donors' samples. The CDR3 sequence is CASSYGGGETQYF. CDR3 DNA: TGTGCCAGCAGTTACGGCGGCGGGGAGACCCAGTACTTC.